This T cell receptor (beta chain) was found in a study of T cell repertoires in cytomegalovirus infection. Study-wide background: It was recently identified HLA-C-restricted and well-studied HLA-B-restricted CMV epitopes that the study used. Shared public TCR beta signatures pointed to both CMV infection and a matching HLA type.

The CDR3 runs 17 residues. Germline V lookup: CDR1 MNHEY, CDR2 SVGAGI. J gave up 2 bases and V 5 bases, and 12 bases lay outside the gene matches. The study, taken as a whole, reports: People with CMV and the relevant HLA were identified by cumulative public TCR beta family frequency.

On this clonotype itself: Its specificity is not known.

One entry per CDR3 protein, called by TCRdb with MiXCR from the reads. In the table there are 750,000 to 900,000 distinct CDR3 sequences, 25% to 35% of which are singletons. The specimen was cultured CD8+ T cells from PBMCs, collected from culture after CMV antigen stimulation. The source is a human donor in good health (CMV status not recorded). Some clones in this sample may be carry-over from other donors' samples. The V gene is TRBV6-5, the J gene TRBJ2-1, with 7 bases fitting TRBD1. The CDR3 bases are TGTGCCAGCAGTGAACACAACCCCGGGACAGCCTACAATGAGCAGTTCTTC. It is translated as CASSEHNPGTAYNEQFF.